This TCR beta chain was found in a study of T cell responses to AZD1222 COVID-19 vaccine (dated by TCRdb to the early 2020s). For context, the study as a whole: AZD1222 recipients given second doses at about 4 weeks or at about 12 weeks were pooled, since spike-specific TCR depth and breadth were not found to differ between the two schedules. Trial participants were enrolled into age subgroups of 18-55, 56-69 and 70-plus years, which contained about 150, 27 and 61 TCR-sequenced participants, respectively. A total of 230 to 250 trial participants underwent TCR sequencing, of whom more than 200 had received two doses of AZD1222 and roughly 26 had received two doses of the MenACWY control vaccine. What the authors observed across the whole study: Conclusions about previously exposed vaccinees are limited because only five to seven AZD1222 recipients were SARS-CoV-2 seropositive at baseline. The whole spike protein was spanned by vaccine-associated CD4 TCRs, and dominant responses were seen in regions 160-218 and 743-854. Most participants were white British and females outnumbered males, and the authors suggested that clonal diversity may have been underestimated. No day 14 peak-response samples were available, so repertoires were characterized only after the peak T cell response. Epitopes outside the regions mutated in the B.1.351 and B.1.1.7 variants were reportedly recognized by nearly half of the unique spike-specific TCRs. Spike-specific TCR breadth and depth rose significantly after two AZD1222 doses compared with day 0 and with MenACWY recipients. In the small 56-69-year group, the increase in depth fell short of significance, most likely because of low power.

This sample's time point label indicates: baseline before first vaccination. Vaccinee samples came from UK trials COV001 and COV002, including a single-blind randomized controlled phase 2/3 trial of AZD1222 (ChAdOx1 nCoV-19) in healthy adults. For TCRbeta chain sequencing, PBMC samples from trial participants were taken at day 0 and at day 28 after the second dose. The CDR3 regions of human TCRbeta chains were subjected to immunosequencing. In the source study's methods: TCRs in the repertoires were matched against a reference library of SARS-CoV-2-specific TCRs that had been generated with the MIRA antigen-specificity platform. Breadth meant the fraction of unique TCRs that were SARS-CoV-2-associated, whereas depth meant the fraction of total T cells that were SARS-CoV-2-associated. Using the MIRA data, every spike-specific TCR was mapped to the spike region that the TCR reacted to and assigned to either a CD4 or a CD8 class. Log10-transformed breadth and depth values were compared by one-way ANOVA with Sidak's multiple comparisons tests. The immuneACCESS repertoire file appears here via TCRdb, limited to in-frame rearrangements. These files lack a portion of the clones; in checked studies, under half of the deficit traces to unresolved V genes, and the cause of the others is not known. The V and J calls and the clone size are those of that table, but D and trimming were determined from the DNA. For this sample there are 120,000 or so clones; approximately 90% appear just once. The ten largest clones represent approximately 7.6% of the sample.

Comment on this clone: The specificity of this receptor is unknown. It has no much larger one-base neighbor in the sample; base qualities were not kept.

The sequencing used peripheral blood, collected on day 0 of AZD1222 vaccination. The TCR was taken from an adult in good health.

The CDR3 corresponds to CASSHGGGGTEAFF. The bases read TGTGCCAGCAGCCACGGTGGGGGAGGGACTGAAGCTTTCTTT. The chain couples TRBV11-3 to TRBJ1-1, with TRBD1 perhaps the D gene, on 5 matching bases. V is reduced by 5 bases and J by 5 bases, leaving a spacing of 15 bases between them. The germline V gene specifies SGHNT as CDR1 and YENEEA as CDR2. The cysteine opens and the phenylalanine closes a CDR3 of 14 amino acids. Just the 42-base CDR3 DNA is kept, in frame starting at base 1.